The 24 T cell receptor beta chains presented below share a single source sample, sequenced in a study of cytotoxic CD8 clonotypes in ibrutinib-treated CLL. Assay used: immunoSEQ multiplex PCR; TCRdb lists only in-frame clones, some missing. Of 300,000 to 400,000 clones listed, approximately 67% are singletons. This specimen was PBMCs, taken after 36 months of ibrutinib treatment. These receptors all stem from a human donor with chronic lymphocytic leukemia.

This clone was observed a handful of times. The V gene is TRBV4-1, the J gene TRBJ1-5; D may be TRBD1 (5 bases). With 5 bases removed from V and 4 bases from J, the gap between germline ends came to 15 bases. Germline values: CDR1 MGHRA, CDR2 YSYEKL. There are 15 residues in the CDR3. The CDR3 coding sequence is TGCGCCAGCAGCGAAACCTGGCGGGGGAATCAGCCCCAGCATTTT. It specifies CASSETWRGNQPQHF.

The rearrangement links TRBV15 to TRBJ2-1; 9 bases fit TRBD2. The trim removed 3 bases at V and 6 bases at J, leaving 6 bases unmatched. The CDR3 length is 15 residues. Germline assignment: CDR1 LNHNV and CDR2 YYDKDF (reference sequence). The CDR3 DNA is TGTGCCACCAGCAGGGTAGCGGGAGTGGGCAATGAGCAGTTCTTC. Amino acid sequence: CATSRVAGVGNEQFF.

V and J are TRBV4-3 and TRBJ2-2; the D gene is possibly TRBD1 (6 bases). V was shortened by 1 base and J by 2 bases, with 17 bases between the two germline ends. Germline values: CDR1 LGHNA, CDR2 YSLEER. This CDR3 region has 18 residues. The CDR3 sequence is CASSQVPTGASNTGELFF. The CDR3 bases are TGCGCCAGCAGCCAAGTTCCGACAGGAGCAAGTAACACCGGGGAGCTGTTTTTT.

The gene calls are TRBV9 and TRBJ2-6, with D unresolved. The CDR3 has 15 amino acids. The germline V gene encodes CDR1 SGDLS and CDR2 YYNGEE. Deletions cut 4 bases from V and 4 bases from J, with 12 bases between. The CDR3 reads CASSSSYPGANVLTF. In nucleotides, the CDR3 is TGTGCCAGCAGCTCCTCTTACCCGGGGGCCAACGTCCTGACTTTC.

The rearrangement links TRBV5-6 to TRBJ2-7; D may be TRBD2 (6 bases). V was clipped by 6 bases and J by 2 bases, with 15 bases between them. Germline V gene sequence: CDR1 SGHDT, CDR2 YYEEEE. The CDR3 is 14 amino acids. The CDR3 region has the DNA TGTGCCAGCACCGCTGGGAGGTCCACCTACGAGCAGTACTTC. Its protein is CASTAGRSTYEQYF.

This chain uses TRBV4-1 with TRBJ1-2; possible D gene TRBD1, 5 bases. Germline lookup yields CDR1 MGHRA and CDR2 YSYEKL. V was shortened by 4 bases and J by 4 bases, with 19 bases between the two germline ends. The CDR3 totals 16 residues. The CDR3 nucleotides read TGCGCCAGCAGCCCGAAGGGCAGGGATCCGCGCTATGGCTACACCTTC. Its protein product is CASSPKGRDPRYGYTF.

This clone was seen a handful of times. Here the CDR3 DNA reads TGTGCCAGCGGGGGGGCAACCTACGAGCAGTACTTC. This sequence encodes CASGGATYEQYF. This rearrangement joins TRBV6-6 to TRBJ2-7; maybe TRBD2 (7 bases). The CDR3 covers 12 residues. Germline V gene sequence: CDR1 MNHNY, CDR2 SVGAGI (reference sequence). The V gene lost 8 bases and the J gene lost 2 bases, with 10 bases spanning the gap.

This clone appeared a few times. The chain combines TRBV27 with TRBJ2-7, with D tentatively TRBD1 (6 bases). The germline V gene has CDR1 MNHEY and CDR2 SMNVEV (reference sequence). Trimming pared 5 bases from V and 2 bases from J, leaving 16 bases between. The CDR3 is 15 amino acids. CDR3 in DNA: TGTGCCAGCAGTGCACAGGGTGCGCGCCCCTACGAGCAGTACTTC. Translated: CASSAQGARPYEQYF.

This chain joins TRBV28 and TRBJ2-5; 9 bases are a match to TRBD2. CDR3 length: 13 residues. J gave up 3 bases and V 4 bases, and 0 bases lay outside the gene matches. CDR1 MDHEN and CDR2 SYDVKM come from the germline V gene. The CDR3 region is CASSSSGEETQYF. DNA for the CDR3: TGTGCCAGCAGTTCTAGCGGGGAAGAGACCCAGTACTTC.

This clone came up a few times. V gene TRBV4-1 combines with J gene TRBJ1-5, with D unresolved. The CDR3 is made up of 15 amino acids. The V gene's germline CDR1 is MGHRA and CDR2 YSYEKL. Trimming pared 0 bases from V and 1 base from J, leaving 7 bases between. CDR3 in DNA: TGCGCCAGCAGCCAAGATGAGAGCAGCAATCAGCCCCAGCATTTT. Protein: CASSQDESSNQPQHF.

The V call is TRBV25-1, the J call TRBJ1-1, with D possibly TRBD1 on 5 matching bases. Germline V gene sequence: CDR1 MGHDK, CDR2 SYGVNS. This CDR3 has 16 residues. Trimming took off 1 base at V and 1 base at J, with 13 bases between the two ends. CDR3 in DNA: TGTGCCAGCAGTGAATGGGGGGGTCACGGGAACACTGAAGCTTTCTTT. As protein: CASSEWGGHGNTEAFF.

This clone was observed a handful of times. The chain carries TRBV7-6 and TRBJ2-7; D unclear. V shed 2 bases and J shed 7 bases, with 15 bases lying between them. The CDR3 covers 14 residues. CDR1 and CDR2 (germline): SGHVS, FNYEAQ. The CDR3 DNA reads TGTGCCAGCAGCTTATCGTCAGGTCGGTATGAGCAGTACTTC. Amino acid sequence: CASSLSSGRYEQYF.

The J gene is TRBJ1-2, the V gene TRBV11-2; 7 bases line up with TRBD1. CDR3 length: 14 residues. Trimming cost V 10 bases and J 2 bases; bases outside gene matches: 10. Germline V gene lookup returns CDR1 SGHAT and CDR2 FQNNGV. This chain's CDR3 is CAIRGGPRNYGYTF. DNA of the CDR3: TGTGCCATCCGAGGGGGCCCCCGAAACTATGGCTACACCTTC.

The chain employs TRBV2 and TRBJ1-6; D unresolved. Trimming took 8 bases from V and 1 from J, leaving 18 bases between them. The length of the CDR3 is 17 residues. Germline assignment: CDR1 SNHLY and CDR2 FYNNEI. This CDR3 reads CASAQPLDGSYNSPLHF. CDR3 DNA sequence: TGTGCCAGCGCCCAGCCTCTAGATGGGTCCTATAATTCACCCCTCCACTTT.

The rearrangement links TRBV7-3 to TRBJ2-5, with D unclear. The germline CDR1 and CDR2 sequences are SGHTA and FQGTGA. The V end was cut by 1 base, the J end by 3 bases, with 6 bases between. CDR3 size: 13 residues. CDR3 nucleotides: TGTGCCAGCAGCTTAATACCGGAAGAGACCCAGTACTTC. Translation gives CASSLIPEETQYF. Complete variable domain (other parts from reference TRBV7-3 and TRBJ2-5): GAGVSQTPSNKVTEKGKYVELRCDPISGHTALYWYRQSLGQGPEFLIYFQGTGAADDSGLPNDRFFAVRPEGSVSTLKIQRTERGDSAVYLCASSLIPEETQYFGPGTRLLVL.

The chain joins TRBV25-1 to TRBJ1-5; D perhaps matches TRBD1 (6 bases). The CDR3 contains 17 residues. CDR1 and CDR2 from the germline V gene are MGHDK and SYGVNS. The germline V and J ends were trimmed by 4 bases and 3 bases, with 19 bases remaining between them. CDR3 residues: CASSGEWDTGYNQPQHF. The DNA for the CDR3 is TGTGCCAGCAGTGGAGAATGGGACACAGGGTACAATCAGCCCCAGCATTTT.

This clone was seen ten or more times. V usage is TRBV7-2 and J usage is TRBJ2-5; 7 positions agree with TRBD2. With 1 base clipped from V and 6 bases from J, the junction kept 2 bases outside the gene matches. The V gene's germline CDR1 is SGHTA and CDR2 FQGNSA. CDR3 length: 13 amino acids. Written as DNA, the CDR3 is TGTGCCAGCAGCTTAGAACTAGCGAAGACCCAGTACTTC. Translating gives CASSLELAKTQYF.

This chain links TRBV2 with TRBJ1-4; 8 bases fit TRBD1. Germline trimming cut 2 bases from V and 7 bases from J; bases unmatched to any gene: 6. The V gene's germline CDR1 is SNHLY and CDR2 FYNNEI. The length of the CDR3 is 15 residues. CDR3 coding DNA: TGTGCCAGCAGTGAACTTGGACAGGGTAGTGAAAAACTGTTTTTT. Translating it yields CASSELGQGSEKLFF.

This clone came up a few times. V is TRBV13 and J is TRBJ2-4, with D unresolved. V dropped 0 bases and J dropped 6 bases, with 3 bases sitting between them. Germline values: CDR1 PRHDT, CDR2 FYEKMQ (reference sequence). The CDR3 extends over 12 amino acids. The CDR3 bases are TGTGCCAGCAGCTTAGGGGGAAACATTCAGTACTTC. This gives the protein CASSLGGNIQYF.

The CDR3 region has the DNA TGTGCCAGCTCCCCCTGGCTGGGAGAGACCCAGTACTTC. This encodes CASSPWLGETQYF. The genes are TRBV6-5 and TRBJ2-5; D call uncertain. The CDR3 runs 13 residues. V was cut by 8 bases and J by 4 bases, with 14 bases left in between. CDR1 and CDR2 from the germline V gene are MNHEY and SVGAGI.

The CDR3 region has the DNA TGTGCCAGTAGGACACAAAAACAAAATTATGGCTACACCTTC. Its protein product is CASRTQKQNYGYTF. This sequence joins TRBV19 and TRBJ1-2, with D uncertain. CDR1 is LNHDA and CDR2 is SQIVND in the germline V gene (reference sequence). Deletions cut 6 bases from V and 5 bases from J, with 16 bases between. CDR3 length: 14 amino acids.

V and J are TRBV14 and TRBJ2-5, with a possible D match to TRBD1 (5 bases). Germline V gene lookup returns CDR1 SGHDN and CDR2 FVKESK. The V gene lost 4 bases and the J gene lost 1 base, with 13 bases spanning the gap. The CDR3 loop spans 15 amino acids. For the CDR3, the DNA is TGTGCCAGCAGCCTCGTTTGGGGCACCCAAGAGACCCAGTACTTC. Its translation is CASSLVWGTQETQYF. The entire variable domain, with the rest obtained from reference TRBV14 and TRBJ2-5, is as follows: EAGVTQFPSHSVIEKGQTVTLRCDPISGHDNLYWYRRVMGKEIKFLLHFVKESKQDESGMPNNRFLAERTGGTYSTLKVQPAELEDSGVYFCASSLVWGTQETQYFGPGTRLLVL.

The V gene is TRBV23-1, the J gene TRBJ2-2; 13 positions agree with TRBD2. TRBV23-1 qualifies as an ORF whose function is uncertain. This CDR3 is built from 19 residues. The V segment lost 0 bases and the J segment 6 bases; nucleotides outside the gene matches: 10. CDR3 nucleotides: TGCGCCAGCAGTCAATCCCACGGACTAGCGGGAGTTAAGCCCGGGGAGCTGTTTTTT. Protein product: CASSQSHGLAGVKPGELFF.

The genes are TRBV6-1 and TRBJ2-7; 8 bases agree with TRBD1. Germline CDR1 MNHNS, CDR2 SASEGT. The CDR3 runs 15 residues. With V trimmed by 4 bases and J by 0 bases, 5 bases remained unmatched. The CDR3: CASSAQTGGSYEQYF. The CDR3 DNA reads TGTGCCAGCAGTGCCCAAACAGGGGGCTCCTACGAGCAGTACTTC.